This T cell receptor (beta chain) emerged from a study of T cells after somatic rescue of genetic block. Method: immunoSEQ multiplex PCR; TCRdb's copy keeps in-frame clones and lacks some. The table shows tens of thousands of clones, with about 90% occurring only once. The CDR3 sequence is 20 residues long. The TCR comes from a man aged 40-50 years. What was sequenced was peripheral blood mononuclear cells (PBMCs). V gene TRBV21-1 combines with J gene TRBJ2-5; the table's D call of TRBD2 was not tested on the DNA. TRBV21-1 is recorded as a pseudogene. CDR3 bases: TGTGCCAGCAGCCCACCCTGTGCGACCCGAGGGCGGGAGGACCAAGAGACCCAGTACTTC. It translates to CASSPPCATRGREDQETQYF.